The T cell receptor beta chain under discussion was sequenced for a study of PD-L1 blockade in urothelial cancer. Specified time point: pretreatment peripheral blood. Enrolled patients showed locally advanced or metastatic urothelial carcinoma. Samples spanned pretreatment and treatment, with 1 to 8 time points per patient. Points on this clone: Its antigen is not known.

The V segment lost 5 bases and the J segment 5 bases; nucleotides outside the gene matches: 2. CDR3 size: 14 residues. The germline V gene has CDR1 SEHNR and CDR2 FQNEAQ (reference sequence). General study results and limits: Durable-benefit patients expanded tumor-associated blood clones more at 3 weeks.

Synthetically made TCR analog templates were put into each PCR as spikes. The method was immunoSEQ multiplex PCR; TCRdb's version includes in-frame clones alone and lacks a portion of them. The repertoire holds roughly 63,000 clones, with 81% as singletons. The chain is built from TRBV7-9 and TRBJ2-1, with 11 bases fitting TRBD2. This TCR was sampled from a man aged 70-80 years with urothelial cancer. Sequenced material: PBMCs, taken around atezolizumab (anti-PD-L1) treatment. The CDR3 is CASSQLAGDNEQFF. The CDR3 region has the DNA TGTGCCAGCAGCCAACTAGCGGGAGACAATGAGCAGTTCTTC.